The clone carrying this TCR beta chain was recorded a few times. No antigen is known for it. TCRdb redid the calling of the 5' RACE reads with MiXCR, one entry per CDR3 protein. The sample records 300,000 to 350,000 distinct CDR3 sequences, over 10% being singletons. This sample is drawn from a study of T-cell memory formation after mild COVID-19. On the study more broadly: Across donors, TCR clusters were largely donor specific.

The V segment lost 3 bases and the J segment 7 bases; nucleotides outside the gene matches: 4. The CDR3 sequence is 14 residues long. Study-wide findings and caveats: The appearance of some responding clones in pre-infection memory suggested that cross-reactive memory joined. The main location of contracting CD4+ clones was CM and EM, and that of contracting CD8+ clones was EMRA.

The sequenced material came from PBMCs or a T cell subset sorted from them (not recorded which). The source is a man between 18 and 35 years old who had mild COVID-19 (a few samples of this study predate the infection). Cell type and time point are not known. The chain recombines TRBV23-1 with TRBJ2-1, with 9 bases that match TRBD1. Being an ORF, TRBV23-1 has a function that is uncertain. The CDR3 nucleotides are TGCGCCAGCAGTCAGGGGACAGGGCAAAATGAGCAGTTCTTC. Translated, it gives CASSQGTGQNEQFF.